The count of the clone carrying this TCR beta chain is one. Other nucleotide sequences in the sample specify the same CDR3. Produced via immunoSEQ multiplex PCR; TCRdb's table is partial and in-frame only. This table holds approximately 2.5 million clones, over 85% found once. This entry comes from a study of shared clonotypes between healthy human individuals. This CDR3 region has 14 residues. Germline CDR1 reads SGHAT; CDR2 reads FQNNGV. Trimming took off 0 bases at V and 4 bases at J, with 9 bases between the two ends. Sequenced material: naive CD4+ T cells sorted from blood. Documented subset: CD45RA+ positively selected. The receptor was derived from a man between 18 and 35 years old in good health. The V and J genes are TRBV11-2 and TRBJ2-5, with D uncertain. The CDR3 DNA reads TGTGCCAGCAGCTTAGATGGGCGTGGAGAGACCCAGTACTTC. Translation: CASSLDGRGETQYF. Combining the CDR3 with reference TRBV11-2 and TRBJ2-5 gives the whole variable domain EAGVAQSPRYKIIEKRQSVAFWCNPISGHATLYWYQQILGQGPKLLIQFQNNGVVDDSQLPKDRFSAERLKGVDSTLKIQPAKLEDSAVYLCASSLDGRGETQYFGPGTRLLVL.